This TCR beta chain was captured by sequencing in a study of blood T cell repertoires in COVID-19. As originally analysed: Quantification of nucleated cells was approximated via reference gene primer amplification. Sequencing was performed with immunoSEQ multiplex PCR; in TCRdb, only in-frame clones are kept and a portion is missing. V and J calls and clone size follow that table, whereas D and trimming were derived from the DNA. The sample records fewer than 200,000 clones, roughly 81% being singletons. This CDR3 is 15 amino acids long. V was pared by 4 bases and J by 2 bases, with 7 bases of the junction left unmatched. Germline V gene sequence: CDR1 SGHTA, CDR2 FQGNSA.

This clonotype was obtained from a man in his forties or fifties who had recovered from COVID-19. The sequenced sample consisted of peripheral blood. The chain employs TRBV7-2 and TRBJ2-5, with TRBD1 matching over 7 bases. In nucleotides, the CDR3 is TGTGCCAGCAGCTCCCGGGACAGACATCAAGAGACCCAGTACTTC. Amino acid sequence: CASSSRDRHQETQYF.